This TCR beta chain is drawn from a study of CD8 T cells in ankylosing spondylitis. Making the TCR beta libraries involved quantitative 5'-RACE with molecular barcodes. TCRdb analysed the 5' RACE reads with MiXCR anew, one entry per CDR3 protein. This table has some 300,000 distinct CDR3 sequences, under 25% appearing once. This clonotype has only a few counts. As yet, its antigen is unknown. General observations from the study: The disease-linked clones had a CD8+ phenotype and low blood frequencies. Reported data indicate significant enrichment of disease-linked clones within matched ankylosing spondylitis synovial fluid.

The germline V gene encodes CDR1 SGHTA and CDR2 FQGNSA. The CDR3 loop spans 15 amino acids. Trimming at V came to 6 bases and at J to 10 bases, leaving 9 bases not matched to a gene. Sequencing input: blood, either unsorted or a sorted T cell fraction (not recorded which). This chain joins TRBV7-2 and TRBJ1-6; 10 positions match TRBD1. This TCR came from a female donor with ankylosing spondylitis or in good health (not recorded which). Here the CDR3 reads CASRVPGQGWSPLHF. As DNA, the CDR3 is TGTGCCAGCAGAGTCCCGGGACAGGGGTGGTCACCCCTCCACTTT. The full variable domain, completed using reference TRBV7-2 and TRBJ1-6, is GAGVSQSPSNKVTEKGKDVELRCDPISGHTALYWYRQSLGQGLEFLIYFQGNSAPDKSGLPSDRFSAERTGGSVSTLTIQRTQQEDSAVYLCASRVPGQGWSPLHFGNGTRLTVT.